This TCR beta chain comes out of a study of blood T cell repertoires in COVID-19. The data were produced by immunoSEQ multiplex PCR, yet TCRdb's version contains in-frame clones alone and is incomplete. The table has 120,000 or so clones, 88% seen once. The TCR comes from a woman of 80 years or more with acute or convalescent COVID-19. Sample: peripheral blood.

CDR3 loop: CASSLVWSREAFF. Here the CDR3 DNA reads TGTGCCAGCAGCTTAGTTTGGTCCCGCGAGGCTTTCTTT. The chain combines TRBV7-9 with TRBJ1-1; D not resolved. CDR1 and CDR2 (germline): SEHNR, FQNEAQ (reference sequence). There are 13 residues in the CDR3. Trimming removed 1 base from V and 11 bases from J, with 14 bases in between.